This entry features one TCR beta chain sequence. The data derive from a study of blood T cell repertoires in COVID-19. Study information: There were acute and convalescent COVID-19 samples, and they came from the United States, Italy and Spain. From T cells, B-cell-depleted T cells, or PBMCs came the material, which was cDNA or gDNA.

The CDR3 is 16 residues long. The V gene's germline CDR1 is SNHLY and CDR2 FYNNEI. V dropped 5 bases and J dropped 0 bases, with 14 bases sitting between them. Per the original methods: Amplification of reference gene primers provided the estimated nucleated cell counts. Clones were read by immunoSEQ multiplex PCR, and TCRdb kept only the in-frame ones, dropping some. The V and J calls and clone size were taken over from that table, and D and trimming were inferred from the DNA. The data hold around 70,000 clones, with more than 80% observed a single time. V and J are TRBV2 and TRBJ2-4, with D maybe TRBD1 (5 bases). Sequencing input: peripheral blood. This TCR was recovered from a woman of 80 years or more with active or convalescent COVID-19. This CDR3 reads CASSLDILLAKNIQYF. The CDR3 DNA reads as TGTGCCAGCAGTTTGGACATCCTCTTAGCCAAAAACATTCAGTACTTC.